The next 9 T cell receptor delta chains were all read from a single sample in a study of Vδ1+ human thymocytes listed by TCRdb under 2018. The full study reports these points: In contrast to oligoclonal peripheral blood repertoires, thymic TRG and TRD repertoires appeared to be highly polyclonal with Gaussian CDR3 length distributions.

Which antigens these TCRs recognize remains unknown. Instrument used: Illumina MiSeq. RNA extraction was performed with the RNeasy mini kit, and reverse transcription was done with Superscript III. Multiplex PCR was used to generate CDR3 amplicons, with pooled V-gene forward primers and a constant-region reverse primer carrying Illumina adaptor overhangs. TCRdb reran clone calling on the public reads with CATT; rows sharing one DNA sequence were then combined. The sample table lists some 73,000 delta-chain clones, approximately 37% of them with a count of one. Around 0.3% of the sample is taken by the ten largest. Sequenced sample: Vdelta1+ gamma-delta thymocytes from the thymus. Read against the paper, the sample's cell subset or site label means: FACS-sorted CD3+ TCRalphabeta- TCRVdelta1+ TCRVdelta2- thymocytes. These receptors were collected from a boy less than two years old who had congenital heart surgery.

The chain couples TRDV1 to TRDJ1; D may match TRDD2 or TRDD3 (7 bases each). Trimming removed 3 bases from V and 0 bases from J, with 32 bases in between. CDR3 length equals 22 residues. Per the germline V gene, CDR1 is TSWWSYY and CDR2 is QGS. CDR3 sequence reads: CALGDTIPTVLGPGLYTDKLIF. As DNA, the CDR3 is TGTGCTCTTGGGGACACTATTCCTACCGTACTGGGGCCGGGGCTTTACACCGATAAACTCATCTTT.

This rearrangement joins TRDV1 to TRDJ1; D might be TRDD2 (5 bases). The V end was cut by 1 base, the J end by 0 bases, with 18 bases between. The germline gives CDR1 TSWWSYY, CDR2 QGS. This CDR3 region has 18 residues. The CDR3 here is CALGEPFLQFSHTDKLIF. In DNA form, the CDR3 reads TGTGCTCTTGGGGAACCATTCCTTCAGTTTTCCCACACCGATAAACTCATCTTT.

The chain uses TRDV1 and TRDJ1, with 10 bases identical to TRDD3. CDR1 and CDR2 (germline): TSWWSYY, QGS. CDR3 length equals 20 residues. V was pared by 0 bases and J by 2 bases, with 15 bases of the junction left unmatched. The chain's CDR3 is CALGELSVIWGIERTDKLIF. The CDR3 DNA follows: TGTGCTCTTGGGGAACTATCAGTCATCTGGGGGATAGAGAGGACCGATAAACTCATCTTT.

Details on this clone: An end of the junction does not agree with germline; a read error may underlie this. The V gene is TRDV2, the J gene TRDJ1; 8 bases are shared with TRDD2. Germline loops: CDR1 GEAIGNYY, CDR2 EKD. This CDR3 region has 10 residues. CDR3 nucleotide sequence: TGTGCCTGTGGCCGATCCTTCCTAACTTTT. It codes for CACGRSFLTF.

This clone was recorded a few times. A much more abundant neighbour one base away suggests this may be a read error. This chain connects TRDV2 to TRDJ1, with 11 bases aligning to TRDD3. CDR3 length equals 17 residues. In germline, CDR1 is GEAIGNYY, CDR2 EKD. The CDR3 protein is CACGTGLGDTRGDKLIF. The CDR3 nucleotides read TGTGCCTGTGGCACCGGTCTGGGGGATACTCGTGGCGATAAACTCATCTTT.

The V call is TRDV1, the J call TRDJ1; D is undetermined. The V end was cut by 7 bases, the J end by 0 bases, with 6 bases between. The CDR3 has 12 residues. Germline CDR1 TSWWSYY, CDR2 QGS. The CDR3 loop is CALETYTDKLIF. As DNA, the CDR3 is TGTGCTCTTGAAACCTACACCGATAAACTCATCTTT.

V and J are TRDV1 and TRDJ1, with 9 bases matching TRDD3. Germline V lookup: CDR1 TSWWSYY, CDR2 QGS. The CDR3 is 19 residues long. The V and J ends lost 2 bases and 0 bases, in that order; junction bases with no gene match: 13. The CDR3 nucleotides read TGTGCTCTTGGGGAAAGGTATCTGGTACTGGGGGAGTACACCGATAAACTCATCTTT. Amino acids: CALGERYLVLGEYTDKLIF.

This clone has a handful of counts. The gene calls are TRDV1 and TRDJ1; D is possibly TRDD3 (5 bases). Germline V CDR1 and CDR2: TSWWSYY, QGS. The ends were cut back, 9 bases at V and 3 bases at J, with 20 bases in the middle. The CDR3 loop spans 15 amino acids. The CDR3 bases are TGTGCTCTGGAGGATGGGGCCAGGGGCGCCGATAAACTCATCTTT. Translating gives CALEDGARGADKLIF.

The chain has TRDV1 and TRDJ1, with D possibly matching TRDD3 (6 bases). Germline V gene sequence: CDR1 TSWWSYY, CDR2 QGS. V shed 1 base and J shed 3 bases, with 21 bases lying between them. The CDR3 extends over 18 amino acids. CDR3 residues: CALGEPSGYPWRSDKLIF. The CDR3 DNA reads TGTGCTCTTGGGGAACCTAGTGGATACCCGTGGCGGTCCGATAAACTCATCTTT.